This T cell receptor (beta chain) came from a study of T cell responses to AZD1222 COVID-19 vaccine. The study, taken as a whole, reports: At baseline, seropositivity was found in only six AZD1222 recipients.

A note on this clone: What it binds is unknown.

Assay used: immunoSEQ multiplex PCR; TCRdb lists only in-frame clones, some missing. The sample includes 150,000 or so clones, roughly 87% of them seen just once. This TCR came from an adult in good health. The sample in question was peripheral blood, obtained on day 0 of AZD1222 vaccination.

The CDR3 DNA is TGTGCCAGCAGCTTGAGGCCTGCGCCGGGACTAGCGGAAAATGAGCAGTTCTTC. As protein: CASSLRPAPGLAENEQFF. The rearrangement links TRBV5-5 to TRBJ2-1; 11 bases are a match to TRBD2. The germline V gene encodes CDR1 SGHKS and CDR2 YYEKEE (reference sequence). The V gene end was trimmed by 1 base and the J gene end by 7 bases; junction bases not matched to a gene: 13. The CDR3 is made up of 18 amino acids.